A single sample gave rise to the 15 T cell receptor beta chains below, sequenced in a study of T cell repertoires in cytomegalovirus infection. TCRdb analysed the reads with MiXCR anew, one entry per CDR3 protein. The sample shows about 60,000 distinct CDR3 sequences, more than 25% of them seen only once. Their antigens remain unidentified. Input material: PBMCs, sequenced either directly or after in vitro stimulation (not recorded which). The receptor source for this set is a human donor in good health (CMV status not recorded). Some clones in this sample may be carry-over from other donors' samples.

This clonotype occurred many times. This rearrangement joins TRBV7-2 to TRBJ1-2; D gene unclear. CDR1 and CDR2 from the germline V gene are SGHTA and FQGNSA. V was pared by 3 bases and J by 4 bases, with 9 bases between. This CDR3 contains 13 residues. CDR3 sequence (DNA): TGTGCCAGCAGCTTCAGTCCAAGCTATGGCTACACCTTC. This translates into CASSFSPSYGYTF.

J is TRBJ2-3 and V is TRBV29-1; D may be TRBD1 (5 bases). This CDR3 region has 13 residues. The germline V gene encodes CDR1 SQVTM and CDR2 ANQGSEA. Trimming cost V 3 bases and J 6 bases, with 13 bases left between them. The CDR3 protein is CSVELAGWDTQYF. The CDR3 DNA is TGCAGCGTTGAGTTGGCAGGGTGGGATACGCAGTATTTT.

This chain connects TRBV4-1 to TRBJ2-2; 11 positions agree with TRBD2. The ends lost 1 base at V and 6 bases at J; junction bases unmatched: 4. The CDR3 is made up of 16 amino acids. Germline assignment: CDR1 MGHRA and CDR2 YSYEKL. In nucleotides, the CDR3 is TGCGCCAGCAGCCAAGTGGTAGCGGGGGGGCCCGGGGAGCTGTTTTTT. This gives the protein CASSQVVAGGPGELFF.

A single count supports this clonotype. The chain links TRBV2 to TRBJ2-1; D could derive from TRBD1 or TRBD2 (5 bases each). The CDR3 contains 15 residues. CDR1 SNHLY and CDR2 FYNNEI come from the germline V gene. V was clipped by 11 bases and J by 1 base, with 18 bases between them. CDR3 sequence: CALRGRLGSYNEQFF. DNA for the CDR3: TGTGCCCTCCGGGGCAGGCTCGGATCCTACAATGAGCAGTTCTTC.

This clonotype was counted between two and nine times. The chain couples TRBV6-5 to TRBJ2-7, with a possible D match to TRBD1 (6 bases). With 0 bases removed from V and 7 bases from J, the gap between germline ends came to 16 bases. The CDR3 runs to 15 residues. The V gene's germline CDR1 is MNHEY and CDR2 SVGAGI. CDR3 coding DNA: TGTGCCAGCAGTTACTCGACAGGATTGTTCTGGGAGCAGTACTTC. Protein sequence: CASSYSTGLFWEQYF.

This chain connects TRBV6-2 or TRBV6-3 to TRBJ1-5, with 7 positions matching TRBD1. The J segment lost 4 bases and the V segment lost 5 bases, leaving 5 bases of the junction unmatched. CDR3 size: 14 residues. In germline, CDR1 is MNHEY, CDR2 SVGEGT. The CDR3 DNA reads TGTGCCAGCAGTACAGGGGTCTGGAATCAGCCCCAGCATTTT. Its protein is CASSTGVWNQPQHF.

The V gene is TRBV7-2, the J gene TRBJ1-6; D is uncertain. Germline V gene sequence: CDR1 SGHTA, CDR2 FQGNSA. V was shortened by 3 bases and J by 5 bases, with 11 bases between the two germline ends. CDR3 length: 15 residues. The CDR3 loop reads CASSLQTVDNSPLHF. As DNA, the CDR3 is TGTGCCAGCAGCTTGCAGACGGTAGATAATTCACCCCTCCACTTT.

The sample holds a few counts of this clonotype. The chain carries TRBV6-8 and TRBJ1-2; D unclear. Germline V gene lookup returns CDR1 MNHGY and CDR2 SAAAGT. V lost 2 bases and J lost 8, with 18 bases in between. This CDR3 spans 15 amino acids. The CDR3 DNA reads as TGTGCCAGCAGTTACGACGGCAGCCTCCTGGAAGGCTACACCTTC. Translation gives CASSYDGSLLEGYTF.

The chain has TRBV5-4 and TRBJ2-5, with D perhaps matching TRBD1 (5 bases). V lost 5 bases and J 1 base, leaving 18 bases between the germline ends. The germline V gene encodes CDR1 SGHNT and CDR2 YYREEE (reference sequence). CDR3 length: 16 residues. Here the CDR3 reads CASSPSRWGGQETQYF. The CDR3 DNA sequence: TGTGCCAGCAGTCCTAGTCGGTGGGGCGGCCAAGAGACCCAGTACTTC.

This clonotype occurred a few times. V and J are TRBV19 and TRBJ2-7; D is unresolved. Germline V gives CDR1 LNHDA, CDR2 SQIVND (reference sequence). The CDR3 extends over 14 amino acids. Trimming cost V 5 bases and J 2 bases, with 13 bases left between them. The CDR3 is CASSGQFTPYEQYF. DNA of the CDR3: TGTGCCAGTAGTGGTCAGTTCACCCCCTACGAGCAGTACTTC.

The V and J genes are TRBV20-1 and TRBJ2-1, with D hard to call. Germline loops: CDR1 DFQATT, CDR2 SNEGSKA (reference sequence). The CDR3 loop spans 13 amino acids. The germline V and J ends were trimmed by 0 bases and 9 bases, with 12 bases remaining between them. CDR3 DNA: TGCAGTGCTAGAGATACCGCATTCGGTGAGCAGTTCTTC. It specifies CSARDTAFGEQFF.

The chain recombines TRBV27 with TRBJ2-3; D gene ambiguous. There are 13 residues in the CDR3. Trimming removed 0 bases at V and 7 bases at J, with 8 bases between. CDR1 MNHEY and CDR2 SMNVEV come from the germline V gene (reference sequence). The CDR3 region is CASSLSLRNTQYF. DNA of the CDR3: TGTGCCAGCAGTTTATCCCTTCGAAATACGCAGTATTTT.

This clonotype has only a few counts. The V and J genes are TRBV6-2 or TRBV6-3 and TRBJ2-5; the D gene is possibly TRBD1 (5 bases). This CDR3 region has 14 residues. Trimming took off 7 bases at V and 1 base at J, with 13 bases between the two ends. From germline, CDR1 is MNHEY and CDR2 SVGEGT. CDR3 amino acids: CASKPQGGQETQYF. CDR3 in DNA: TGTGCCAGCAAACCCCAGGGCGGCCAAGAGACCCAGTACTTC.

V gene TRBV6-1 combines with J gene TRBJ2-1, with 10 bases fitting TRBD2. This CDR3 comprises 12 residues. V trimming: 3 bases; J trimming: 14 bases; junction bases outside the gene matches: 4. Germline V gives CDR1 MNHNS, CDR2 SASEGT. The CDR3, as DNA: TGTGCCAGCAGTGATCAGCTAGCGGGAGAGTTCTTC. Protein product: CASSDQLAGEFF.

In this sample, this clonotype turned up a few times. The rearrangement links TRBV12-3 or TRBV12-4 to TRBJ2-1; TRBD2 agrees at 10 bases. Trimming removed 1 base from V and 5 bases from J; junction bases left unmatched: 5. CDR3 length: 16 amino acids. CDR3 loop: CASSLGGLARHNEQFF. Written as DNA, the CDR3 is TGTGCCAGCAGTTTAGGGGGACTAGCGCGCCACAATGAGCAGTTCTTC.